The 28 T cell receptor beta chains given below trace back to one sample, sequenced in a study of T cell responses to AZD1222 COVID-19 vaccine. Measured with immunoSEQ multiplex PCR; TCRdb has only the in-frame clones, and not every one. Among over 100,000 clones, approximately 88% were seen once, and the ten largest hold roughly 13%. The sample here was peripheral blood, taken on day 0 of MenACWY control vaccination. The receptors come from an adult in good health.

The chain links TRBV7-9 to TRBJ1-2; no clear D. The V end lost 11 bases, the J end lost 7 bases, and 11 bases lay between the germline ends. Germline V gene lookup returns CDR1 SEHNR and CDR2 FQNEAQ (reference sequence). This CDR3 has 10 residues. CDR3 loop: CAAGRAGYTF. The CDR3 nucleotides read TGTGCCGCGGGAAGGGCTGGCTACACCTTC.

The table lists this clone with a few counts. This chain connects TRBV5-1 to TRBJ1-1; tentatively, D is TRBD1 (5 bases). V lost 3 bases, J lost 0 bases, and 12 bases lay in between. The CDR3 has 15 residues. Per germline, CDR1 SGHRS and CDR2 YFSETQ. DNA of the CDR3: TGCGCCAGCAGCTCCAACAGGTTATTGAACACTGAAGCTTTCTTT. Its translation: CASSSNRLLNTEAFF.

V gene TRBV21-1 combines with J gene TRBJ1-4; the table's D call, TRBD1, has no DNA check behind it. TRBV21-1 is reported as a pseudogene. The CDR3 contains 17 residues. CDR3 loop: CASANRGWVATNEKLFF. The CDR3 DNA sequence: TGTGCCAGCGCGAACAGGGGATGGGTCGCAACTAATGAAAAACTGTTTTTT.

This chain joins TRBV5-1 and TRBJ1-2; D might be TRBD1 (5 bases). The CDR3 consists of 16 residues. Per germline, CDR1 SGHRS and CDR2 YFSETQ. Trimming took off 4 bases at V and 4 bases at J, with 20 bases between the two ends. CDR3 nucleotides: TGCGCCAGCAGCCCCGAGCAGGGCCCGGCGGGCTATGGCTACACCTTC. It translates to CASSPEQGPAGYGYTF.

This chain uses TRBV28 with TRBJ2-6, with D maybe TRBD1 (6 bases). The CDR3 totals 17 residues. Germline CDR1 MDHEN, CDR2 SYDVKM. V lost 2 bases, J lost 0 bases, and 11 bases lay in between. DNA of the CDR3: TGTGCCAGCAGTTTAGGACAGATTGGCTCTGGGGCCAACGTCCTGACTTTC. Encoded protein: CASSLGQIGSGANVLTF.

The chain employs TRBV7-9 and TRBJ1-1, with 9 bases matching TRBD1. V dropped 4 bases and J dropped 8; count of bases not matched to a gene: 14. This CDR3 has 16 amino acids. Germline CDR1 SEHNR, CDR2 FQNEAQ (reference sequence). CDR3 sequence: CASSSNGGTGNKEAFF. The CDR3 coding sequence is TGTGCCAGCAGCTCCAACGGAGGGACAGGGAACAAAGAAGCTTTCTTT.

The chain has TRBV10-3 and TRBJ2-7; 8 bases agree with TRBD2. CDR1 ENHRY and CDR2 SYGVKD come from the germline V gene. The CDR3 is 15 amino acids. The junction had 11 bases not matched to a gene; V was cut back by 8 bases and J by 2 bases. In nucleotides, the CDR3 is TGTGCCATCCGGGGGGGACCGGGGGGAACCTACGAGCAGTACTTC. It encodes CAIRGGPGGTYEQYF.

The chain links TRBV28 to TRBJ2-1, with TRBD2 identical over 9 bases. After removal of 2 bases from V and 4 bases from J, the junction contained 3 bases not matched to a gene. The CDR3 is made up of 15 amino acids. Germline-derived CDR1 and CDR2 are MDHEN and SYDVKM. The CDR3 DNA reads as TGTGCCAGCAGTTTACTAGCGGGACGGTACAATGAGCAGTTCTTC. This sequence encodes CASSLLAGRYNEQFF.

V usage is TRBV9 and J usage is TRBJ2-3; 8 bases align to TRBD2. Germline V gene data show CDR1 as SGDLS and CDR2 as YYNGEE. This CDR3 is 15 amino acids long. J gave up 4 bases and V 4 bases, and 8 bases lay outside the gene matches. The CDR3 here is CASSRLGLASDTQYF. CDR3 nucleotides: TGTGCCAGCAGCAGATTAGGACTAGCATCAGATACGCAGTATTTT.

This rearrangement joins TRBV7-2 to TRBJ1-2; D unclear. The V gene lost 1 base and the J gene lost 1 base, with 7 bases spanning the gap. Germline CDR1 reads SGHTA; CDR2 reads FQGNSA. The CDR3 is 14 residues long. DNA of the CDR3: TGTGCCAGCAGCTTAGATTCGAATAACTATGGCTACACCTTC. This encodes CASSLDSNNYGYTF.

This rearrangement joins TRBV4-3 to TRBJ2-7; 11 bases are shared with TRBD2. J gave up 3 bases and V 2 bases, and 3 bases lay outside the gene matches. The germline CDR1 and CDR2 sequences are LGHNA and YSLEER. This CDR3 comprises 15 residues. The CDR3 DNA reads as TGCGCCAGCAGCCAACTAGCGGGGGGATACTACGAGCAGTACTTC. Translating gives CASSQLAGGYYEQYF.

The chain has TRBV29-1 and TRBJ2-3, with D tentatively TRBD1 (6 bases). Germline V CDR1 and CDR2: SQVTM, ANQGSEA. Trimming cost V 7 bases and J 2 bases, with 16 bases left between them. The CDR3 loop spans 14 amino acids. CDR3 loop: CSAWGLSATDTQYF. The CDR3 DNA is TGCAGCGCCTGGGGGCTTTCTGCCACAGATACGCAGTATTTT.

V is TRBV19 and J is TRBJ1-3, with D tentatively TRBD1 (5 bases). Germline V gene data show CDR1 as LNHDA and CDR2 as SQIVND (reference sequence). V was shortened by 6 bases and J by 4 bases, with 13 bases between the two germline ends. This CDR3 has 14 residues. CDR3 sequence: CASSPGQGGNTIYF. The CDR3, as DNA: TGTGCCAGTAGCCCAGGCCAGGGAGGAAACACCATATATTTT.

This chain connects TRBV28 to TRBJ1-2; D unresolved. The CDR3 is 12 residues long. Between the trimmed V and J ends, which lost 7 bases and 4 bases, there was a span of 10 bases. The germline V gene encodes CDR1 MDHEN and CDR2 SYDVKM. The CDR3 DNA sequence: TGTGCCAGCATGATGGGTGTCTATGGCTACACCTTC. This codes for CASMMGVYGYTF.

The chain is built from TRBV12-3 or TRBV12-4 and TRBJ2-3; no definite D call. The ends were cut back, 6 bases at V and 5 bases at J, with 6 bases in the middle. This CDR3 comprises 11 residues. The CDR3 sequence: CASSLEDTQYF. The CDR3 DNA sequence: TGTGCCAGCAGCCTCGAAGATACGCAGTATTTT.

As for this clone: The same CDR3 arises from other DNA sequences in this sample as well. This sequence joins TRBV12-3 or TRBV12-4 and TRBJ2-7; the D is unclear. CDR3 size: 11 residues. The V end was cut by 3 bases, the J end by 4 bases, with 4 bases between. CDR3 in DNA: TGTGCCAGCAGTTTCGGATACGAGCAGTACTTC. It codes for CASSFGYEQYF.

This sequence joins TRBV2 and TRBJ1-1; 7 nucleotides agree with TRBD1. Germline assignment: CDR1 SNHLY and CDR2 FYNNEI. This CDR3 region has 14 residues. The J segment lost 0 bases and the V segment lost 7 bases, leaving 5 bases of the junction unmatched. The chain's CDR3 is CASNRDRVNTEAFF. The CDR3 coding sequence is TGTGCCAGCAACAGAGACAGGGTGAACACTGAAGCTTTCTTT.

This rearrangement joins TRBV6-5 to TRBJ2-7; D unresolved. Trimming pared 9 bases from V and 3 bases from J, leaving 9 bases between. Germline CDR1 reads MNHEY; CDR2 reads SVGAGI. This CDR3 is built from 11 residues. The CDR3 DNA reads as TGTGCCAGGATTAGACTCTACGAGCAGTACTTC. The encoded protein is CARIRLYEQYF.

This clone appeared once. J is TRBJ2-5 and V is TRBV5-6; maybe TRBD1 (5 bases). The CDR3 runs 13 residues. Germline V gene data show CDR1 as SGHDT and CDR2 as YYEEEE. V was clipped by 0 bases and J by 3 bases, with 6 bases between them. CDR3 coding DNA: TGTGCCAGCAGCTTGGGACAGAAAGAGACCCAGTACTTC. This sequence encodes CASSLGQKETQYF.

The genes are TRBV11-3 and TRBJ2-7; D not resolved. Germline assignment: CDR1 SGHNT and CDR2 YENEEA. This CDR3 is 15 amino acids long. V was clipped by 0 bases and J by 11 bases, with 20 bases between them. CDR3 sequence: CASSLDLCHTRFEYF. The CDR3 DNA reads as TGTGCCAGCAGCTTAGATCTATGCCATACCCGTTTCGAGTACTTC.

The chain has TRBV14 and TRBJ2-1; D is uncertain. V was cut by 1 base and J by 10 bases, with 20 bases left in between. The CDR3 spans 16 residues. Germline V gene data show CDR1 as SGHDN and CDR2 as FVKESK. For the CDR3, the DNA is TGTGCCAGCAGCCAAGGAGTGAGACACGATGTATGGGAGCAGTTCTTC. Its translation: CASSQGVRHDVWEQFF.

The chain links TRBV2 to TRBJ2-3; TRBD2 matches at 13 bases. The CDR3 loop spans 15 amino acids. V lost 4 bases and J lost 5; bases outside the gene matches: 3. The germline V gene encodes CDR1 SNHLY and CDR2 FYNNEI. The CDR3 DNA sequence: TGTGCCAGCAGTGTTGGACTAGCGGGAGTAGATACGCAGTATTTT. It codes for CASSVGLAGVDTQYF.

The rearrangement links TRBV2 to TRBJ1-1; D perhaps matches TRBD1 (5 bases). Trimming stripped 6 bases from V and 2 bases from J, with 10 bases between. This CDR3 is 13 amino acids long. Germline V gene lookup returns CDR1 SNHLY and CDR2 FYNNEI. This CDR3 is CASRETVNTEAFF. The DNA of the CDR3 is TGTGCCAGCAGAGAGACAGTCAACACTGAAGCTTTCTTT.

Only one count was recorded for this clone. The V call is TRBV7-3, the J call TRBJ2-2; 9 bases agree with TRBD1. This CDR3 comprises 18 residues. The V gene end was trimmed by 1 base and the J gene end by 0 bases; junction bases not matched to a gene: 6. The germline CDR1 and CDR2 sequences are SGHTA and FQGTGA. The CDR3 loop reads CASSLNRGQGANTGELFF. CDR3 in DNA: TGTGCCAGCAGCTTAAACCGGGGACAGGGCGCGAACACCGGGGAGCTGTTTTTT.

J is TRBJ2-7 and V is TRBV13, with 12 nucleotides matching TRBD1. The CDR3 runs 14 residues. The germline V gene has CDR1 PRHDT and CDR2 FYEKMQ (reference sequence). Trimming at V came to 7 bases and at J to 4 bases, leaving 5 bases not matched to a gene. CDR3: CASTSGQGAYEQYF. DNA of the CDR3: TGTGCCAGCACCTCGGGACAGGGGGCTTACGAGCAGTACTTC.

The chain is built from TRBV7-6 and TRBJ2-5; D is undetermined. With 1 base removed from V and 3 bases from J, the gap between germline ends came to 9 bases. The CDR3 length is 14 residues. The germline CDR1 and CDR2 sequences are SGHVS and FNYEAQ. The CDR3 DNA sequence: TGTGCCAGCAGCTTAGGGGCCAGCAAAGAGACCCAGTACTTC. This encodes CASSLGASKETQYF.

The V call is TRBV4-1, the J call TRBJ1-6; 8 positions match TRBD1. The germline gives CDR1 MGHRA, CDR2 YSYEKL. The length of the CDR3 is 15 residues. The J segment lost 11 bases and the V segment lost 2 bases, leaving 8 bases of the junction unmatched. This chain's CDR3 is CASSQSGQGATPLHF. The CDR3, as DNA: TGCGCCAGCAGCCAATCCGGCCAGGGGGCAACACCCCTCCACTTT.

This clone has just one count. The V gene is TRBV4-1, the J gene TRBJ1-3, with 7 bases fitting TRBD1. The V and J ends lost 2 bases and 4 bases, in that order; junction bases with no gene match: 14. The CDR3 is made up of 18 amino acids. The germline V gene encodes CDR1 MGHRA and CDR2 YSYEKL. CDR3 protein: CASSQHITPGQRGNTIYF. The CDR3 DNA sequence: TGCGCCAGCAGCCAACATATCACTCCGGGACAGAGAGGAAACACCATATATTTT.